Below are 8 T cell receptor beta chains sequenced from a single sample in a study of CD8 T cells in ankylosing spondylitis. TCRdb independently ran MiXCR on the 5' RACE reads; one entry per CDR3 protein. The table includes some 240,000 distinct CDR3 sequences, 20% to 30% detected once. The sequencing sample was made of blood, either unsorted or a sorted T cell fraction (not recorded which). Receptors were obtained from a male donor with ankylosing spondylitis or in good health (not recorded which).

Regarding this clonotype: One end of the junction varies from germline; a read error may be responsible. The chain employs TRBV12-3 or TRBV12-4 and TRBJ1-2; a weak D match, TRBD1 (6 bases). The CDR3 has 13 amino acids. CDR3 protein: CASSFRDTGPGDF. The CDR3 DNA is TGTGCCAGCAGTTTCCGGGACACCGGTCCAGGTGACTTC.

This clonotype was counted only a few times. V is TRBV20-1 and J is TRBJ2-1; D possibly uses TRBD1 or TRBD2 (6 bases each). With 7 bases removed from V and 5 bases from J, the gap between germline ends came to 9 bases. There are 11 residues in the CDR3. Germline values: CDR1 DFQATT, CDR2 SNEGSKA (reference sequence). Here the CDR3 DNA reads TGCAGTGGGGGGGCCGACAATGAGCAGTTCTTC. It specifies CSGGADNEQFF.

In its sample, this clonotype was seen many times. As DNA, the CDR3 is TGCAGTGCTAGAGAAACCCGTACCTACGAGCAGTACTTC. This gives the protein CSARETRTYEQYF. V is TRBV20-1 and J is TRBJ2-7; D gene ambiguous. The CDR3 is 13 residues long. The ends were cut back, 0 bases at V and 2 bases at J, with 8 bases in the middle. The V gene's germline CDR1 is DFQATT and CDR2 SNEGSKA (reference sequence).

This clonotype was recorded a few times. V usage is TRBV6-1 and J usage is TRBJ2-2, with no clear D. Germline CDR1 reads MNHNS; CDR2 reads SASEGT. This CDR3 contains 15 residues. V lost 0 bases to trimming and J lost 7 bases, with 12 bases between them. The CDR3 DNA follows: TGTGCCAGCAGTGAAGCCCTGGGGTTCATCGGGGAGCTGTTTTTT. Translation gives CASSEALGFIGELFF.

The chain uses TRBV7-3 and TRBJ2-1; 8 bases line up with TRBD2. Germline V gene data show CDR1 as SGHTA and CDR2 as FQGTGA. The trim removed 5 bases at V and 7 bases at J, leaving 1 base unmatched. This CDR3 region has 12 residues. The DNA for the CDR3 is TGTGCCAGCAGCCAGCGGGGGAATGAGCAGTTCTTC. Its translation: CASSQRGNEQFF. Full variable domain (rest looked up from reference TRBV7-3 and TRBJ2-1): GAGVSQTPSNKVTEKGKYVELRCDPISGHTALYWYRQSLGQGPEFLIYFQGTGAADDSGLPNDRFFAVRPEGSVSTLKIQRTERGDSAVYLCASSQRGNEQFFGPGTRLTVL.

This chain links TRBV21-1 with TRBJ1-4; TRBD1, the D gene given by the table, was not confirmed from the DNA. TRBV21-1 is a pseudogene locus. The CDR3 loop spans 15 amino acids. CDR3 DNA sequence: TGTGCCAGCAGCAAAGTCTGGACAGGGACTGAAAAACTGTTTTTT. Translation: CASSKVWTGTEKLFF.

This clonotype was counted at least ten times. V and J are TRBV20-1 and TRBJ2-1; perhaps TRBD2 as D (5 bases). The V and J ends lost 6 bases and 9 bases respectively, with 12 bases between them. The germline gives CDR1 DFQATT, CDR2 SNEGSKA (reference sequence). CDR3 length equals 11 residues. The CDR3 loop reads CSARVSGEQFF. CDR3 nucleotides: TGCAGTGCGCGGGTCTCGGGTGAGCAGTTCTTC.

This chain uses TRBV7-2 with TRBJ2-7; no firm D call. V gave up 5 bases and J gave up 6 bases, with 11 bases separating them. This CDR3 has 12 residues. Per germline, CDR1 SGHTA and CDR2 FQGNSA. CDR3 amino acids: CASSMNPFEQYF. The CDR3 nucleotides read TGTGCCAGCAGCATGAACCCCTTCGAGCAGTACTTC.